Sequencing of this TCR beta chain was carried out in a study of blood T cell repertoires in COVID-19. Data came from immunoSEQ multiplex PCR; TCRdb stores just in-frame clones and leaves some out. The data hold over 60,000 clones, with roughly 82% observed a single time. CDR1 is MNHEY and CDR2 is SVGAGI in the germline V gene. The CDR3 runs 15 residues. The V and J ends lost 6 bases and 0 bases respectively, with 14 bases between them. This clone was detected only once. The sequence was collected from a human donor in a cohort sampled during active COVID-19. The chain recombines TRBV6-5 with TRBJ1-1, with a possible D match to TRBD1 (5 bases). The sequenced sample was peripheral blood. The CDR3 coding sequence is TGTGCCAGCAGCCCCGGGGGGTACCTGAACACTGAAGCTTTCTTT. Translated, it gives CASSPGGYLNTEAFF.